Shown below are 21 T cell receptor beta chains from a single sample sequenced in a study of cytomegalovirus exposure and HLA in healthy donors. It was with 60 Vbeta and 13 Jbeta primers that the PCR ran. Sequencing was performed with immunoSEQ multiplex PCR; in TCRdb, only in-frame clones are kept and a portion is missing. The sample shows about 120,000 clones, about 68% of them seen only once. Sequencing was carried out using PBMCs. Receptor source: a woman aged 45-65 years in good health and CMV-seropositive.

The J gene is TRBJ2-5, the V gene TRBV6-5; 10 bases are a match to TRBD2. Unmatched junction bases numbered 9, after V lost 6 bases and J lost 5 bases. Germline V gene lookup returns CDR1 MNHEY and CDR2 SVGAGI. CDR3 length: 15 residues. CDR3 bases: TGTGCCAGCAGGAGGGTGATAGCGGGGGGCGAGACCCAGTACTTC. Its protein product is CASRRVIAGGETQYF.

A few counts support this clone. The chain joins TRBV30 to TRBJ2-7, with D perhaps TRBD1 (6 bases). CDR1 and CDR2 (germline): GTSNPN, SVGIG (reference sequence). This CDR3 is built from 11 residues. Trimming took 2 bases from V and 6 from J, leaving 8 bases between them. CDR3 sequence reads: CAWSQDSEQYF. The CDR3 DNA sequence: TGTGCCTGGAGTCAGGACAGCGAGCAGTACTTC.

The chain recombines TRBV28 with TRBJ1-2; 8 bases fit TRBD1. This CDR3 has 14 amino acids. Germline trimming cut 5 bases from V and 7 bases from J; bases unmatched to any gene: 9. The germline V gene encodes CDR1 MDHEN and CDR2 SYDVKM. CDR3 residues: CASSIRQGRSGYTF. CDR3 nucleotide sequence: TGTGCCAGCAGTATCAGACAGGGGAGGAGTGGCTACACCTTC.

CDR3 loop: CASTEEDRDGSYSNQPQHF. The CDR3 nucleotides are TGTGCCAGCACGGAAGAGGACAGGGATGGTTCATATAGCAATCAGCCCCAGCATTTT. The chain is built from TRBV6-7 and TRBJ1-5, with 8 bases aligning to TRBD1. TRBV6-7 is placed among ORFs of uncertain function. Trimming at V came to 7 bases and at J to 0 bases, leaving 17 bases not matched to a gene. The CDR3 extends over 19 amino acids.

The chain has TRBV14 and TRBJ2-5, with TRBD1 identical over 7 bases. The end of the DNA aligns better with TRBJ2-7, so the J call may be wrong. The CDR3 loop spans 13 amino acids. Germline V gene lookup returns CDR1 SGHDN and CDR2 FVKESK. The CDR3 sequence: CASSLTGAYEQYF. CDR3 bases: TGTGCCAGCAGCTTAACAGGGGCCTACGAGCAGTACTTC.

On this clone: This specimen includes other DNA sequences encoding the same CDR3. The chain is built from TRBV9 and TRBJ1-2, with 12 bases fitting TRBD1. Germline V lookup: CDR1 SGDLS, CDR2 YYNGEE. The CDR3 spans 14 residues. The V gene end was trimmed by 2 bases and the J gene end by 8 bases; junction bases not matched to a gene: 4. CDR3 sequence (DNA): TGTGCCAGCAGCGTTGGGACAGGGGGCAGGGGCTACACCTTC. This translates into CASSVGTGGRGYTF.

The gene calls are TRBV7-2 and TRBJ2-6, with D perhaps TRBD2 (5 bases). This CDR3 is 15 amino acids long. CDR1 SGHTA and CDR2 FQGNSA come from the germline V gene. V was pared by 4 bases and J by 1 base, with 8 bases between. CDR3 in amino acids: CASSSSGSGANVLTF. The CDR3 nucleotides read TGTGCCAGCAGCTCTTCGGGGTCTGGGGCCAACGTCCTGACTTTC.

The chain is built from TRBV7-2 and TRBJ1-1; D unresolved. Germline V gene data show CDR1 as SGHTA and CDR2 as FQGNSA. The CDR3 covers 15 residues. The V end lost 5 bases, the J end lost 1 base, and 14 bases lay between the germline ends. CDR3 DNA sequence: TGTGCCAGCAGCCTTAGTATACCGGGGAACACTGAAGCTTTCTTT. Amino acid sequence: CASSLSIPGNTEAFF.

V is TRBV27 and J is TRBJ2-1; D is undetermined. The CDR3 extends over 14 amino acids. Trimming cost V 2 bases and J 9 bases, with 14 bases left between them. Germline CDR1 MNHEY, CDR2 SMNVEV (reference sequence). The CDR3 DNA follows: TGTGCCAGCAGTTTAAGGCAGGTTGACGTTGAGCAGTTCTTC. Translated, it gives CASSLRQVDVEQFF.

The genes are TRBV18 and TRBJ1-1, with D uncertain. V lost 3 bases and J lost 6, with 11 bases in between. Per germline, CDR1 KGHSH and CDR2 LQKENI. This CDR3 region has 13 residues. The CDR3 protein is CASSPSSRAEAFF. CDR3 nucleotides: TGTGCCAGCTCACCGTCCTCGCGGGCTGAAGCTTTCTTT.

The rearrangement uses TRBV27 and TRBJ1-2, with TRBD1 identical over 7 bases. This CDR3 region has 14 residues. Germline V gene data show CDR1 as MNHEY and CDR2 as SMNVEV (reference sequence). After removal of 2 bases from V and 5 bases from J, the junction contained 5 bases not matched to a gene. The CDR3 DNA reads TGTGCCAGCAGTTTAAAGGGGGCGTCGTATGGCTACACCTTC. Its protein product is CASSLKGASYGYTF.

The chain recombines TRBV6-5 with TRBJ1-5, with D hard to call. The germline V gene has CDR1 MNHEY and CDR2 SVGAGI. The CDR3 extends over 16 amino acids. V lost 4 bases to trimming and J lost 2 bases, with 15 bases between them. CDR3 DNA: TGTGCCAGCAGTTTCTCAGGAGGGTCGGGCAATCAGCCCCAGCATTTT. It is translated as CASSFSGGSGNQPQHF.

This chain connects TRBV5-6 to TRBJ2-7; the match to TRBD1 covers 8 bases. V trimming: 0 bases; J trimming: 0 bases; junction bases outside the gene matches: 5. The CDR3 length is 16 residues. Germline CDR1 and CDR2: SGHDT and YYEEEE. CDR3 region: CASSLGGTGYSYEQYF. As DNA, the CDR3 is TGTGCCAGCAGCTTGGGAGGGACAGGCTACTCCTACGAGCAGTACTTC.

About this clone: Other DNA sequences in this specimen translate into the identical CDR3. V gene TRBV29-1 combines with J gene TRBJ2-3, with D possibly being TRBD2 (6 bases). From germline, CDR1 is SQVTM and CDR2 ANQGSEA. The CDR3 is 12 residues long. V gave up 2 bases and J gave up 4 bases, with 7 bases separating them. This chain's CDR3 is CSVELAPDTQYF. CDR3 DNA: TGCAGCGTTGAACTAGCGCCAGATACGCAGTATTTT.

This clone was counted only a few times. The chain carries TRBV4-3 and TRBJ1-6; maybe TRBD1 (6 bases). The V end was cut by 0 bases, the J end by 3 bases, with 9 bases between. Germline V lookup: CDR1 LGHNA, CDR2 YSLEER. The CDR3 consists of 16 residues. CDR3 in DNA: TGCGCCAGCAGCCAAGATAGGGGGTACTATAATTCACCCCTCCACTTT. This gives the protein CASSQDRGYYNSPLHF.

In DNA, the CDR3 is TGTGCCTGGAGTGTAATTCACAGAAAGACCGGGGAGCTGTTTTTT. Protein sequence: CAWSVIHRKTGELFF. V usage is TRBV30 and J usage is TRBJ2-2; D call uncertain. V was cut by 0 bases and J by 5 bases, with 13 bases left in between. Germline loops: CDR1 GTSNPN, CDR2 SVGIG (reference sequence). The CDR3 extends over 15 amino acids.

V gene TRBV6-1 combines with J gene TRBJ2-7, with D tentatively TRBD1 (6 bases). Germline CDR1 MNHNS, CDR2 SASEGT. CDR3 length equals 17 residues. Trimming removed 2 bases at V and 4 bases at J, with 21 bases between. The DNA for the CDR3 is TGTGCCAGCAGTGAATCTTACCTAGGACAGCCGAATTACGAGCAGTACTTC. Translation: CASSESYLGQPNYEQYF.

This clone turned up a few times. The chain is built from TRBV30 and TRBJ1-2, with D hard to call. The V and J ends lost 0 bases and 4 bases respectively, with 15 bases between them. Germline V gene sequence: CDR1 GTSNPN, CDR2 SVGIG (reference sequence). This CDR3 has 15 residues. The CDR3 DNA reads TGTGCCTGGAGTGTGTCCGGCGTTTACAGCTATGGCTACACCTTC. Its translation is CAWSVSGVYSYGYTF.

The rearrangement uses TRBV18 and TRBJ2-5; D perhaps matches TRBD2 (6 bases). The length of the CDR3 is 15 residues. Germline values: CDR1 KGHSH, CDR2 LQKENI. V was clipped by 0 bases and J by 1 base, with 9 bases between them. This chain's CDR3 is CASSPPEAGQETQYF. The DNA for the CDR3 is TGTGCCAGCTCACCACCAGAAGCGGGCCAAGAGACCCAGTACTTC.

The CDR3 spells CASSFLRAGMDTQYF. CDR3 nucleotides: TGTGCCAGCAGCTTCCTTCGGGCAGGGATGGATACGCAGTATTTT. The V gene is TRBV7-2, the J gene TRBJ2-3; tentatively, D is TRBD1 (5 bases). The CDR3 length is 15 residues. V was shortened by 3 bases and J by 6 bases, with 16 bases between the two germline ends. Germline CDR1 is SGHTA and CDR2 is FQGNSA.

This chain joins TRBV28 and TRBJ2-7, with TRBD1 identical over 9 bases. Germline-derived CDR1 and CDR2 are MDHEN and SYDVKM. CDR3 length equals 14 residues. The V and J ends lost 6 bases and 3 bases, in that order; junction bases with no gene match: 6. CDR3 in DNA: TGTGCCAGCAGAGGACAGGGGAAATACTACGAGCAGTACTTC. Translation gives CASRGQGKYYEQYF.